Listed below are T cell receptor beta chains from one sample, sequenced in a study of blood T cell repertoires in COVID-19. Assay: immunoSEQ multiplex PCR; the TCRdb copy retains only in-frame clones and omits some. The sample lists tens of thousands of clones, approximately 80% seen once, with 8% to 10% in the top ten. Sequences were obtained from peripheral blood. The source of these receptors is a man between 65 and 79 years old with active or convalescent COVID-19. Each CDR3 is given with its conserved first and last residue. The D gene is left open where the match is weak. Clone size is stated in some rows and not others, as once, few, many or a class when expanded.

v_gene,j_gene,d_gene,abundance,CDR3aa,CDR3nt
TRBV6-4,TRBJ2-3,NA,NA,CASSDSRGGGTDTQYF,TGTGCCAGCAGTGACTCGAGGGGGGGCGGCACAGATACGCAGTATTTT
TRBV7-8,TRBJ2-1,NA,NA,CASSLAQGSKQFF,TGTGCCAGCAGCTTAGCTCAGGGTAGTAAGCAGTTCTTC
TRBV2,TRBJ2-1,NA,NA,CASSEAPTYNEQFF,TGTGCCAGCAGTGAAGCTCCGACTTACAATGAGCAGTTCTTC
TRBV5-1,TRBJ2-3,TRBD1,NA,CASTNPGTATDTQYF,TGCGCCAGCACCAACCCCGGGACAGCAACAGATACGCAGTATTTT
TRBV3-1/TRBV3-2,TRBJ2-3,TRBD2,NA,CASSATLGVSGADHRQYF,TGTGCCAGCAGCGCCACTCTGGGAGTTAGCGGGGCGGACCACAGGCAGTATTTT
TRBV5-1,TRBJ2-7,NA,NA,CASSLAVGTPVGHEQYF,TGCGCCAGCAGCTTGGCCGTCGGGACACCCGTGGGCCACGAGCAGTACTTC
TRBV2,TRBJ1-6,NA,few,CASSVLADHGSPLHF,TGTGCCAGCAGTGTTCTGGCAGATCACGGGTCACCCCTCCACTTT
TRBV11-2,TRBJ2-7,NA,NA,CASSPKPSSYEQYF,TGTGCCAGCAGCCCGAAACCGAGCTCCTACGAGCAGTACTTC
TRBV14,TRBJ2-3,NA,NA,CASSPRDFTDTQYF,TGTGCCAGCAGCCCGCGGGACTTCACAGATACGCAGTATTTT
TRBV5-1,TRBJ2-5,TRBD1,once,CATSGQVQETQYF,TGCGCCACAAGTGGACAGGTACAAGAGACCCAGTACTTC
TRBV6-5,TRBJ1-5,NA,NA,CASRPGFSNFQPQHF,TGTGCCAGCAGACCGGGATTTAGTAATTTCCAGCCCCAGCATTTT
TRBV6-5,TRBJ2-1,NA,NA,CASRGSRASEQFF,TGTGCCAGCAGGGGCTCCAGGGCCAGTGAGCAGTTCTTC
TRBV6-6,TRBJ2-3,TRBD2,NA,CASSSTVWGGKKEGLTDTQYF,TGTGCCAGCAGCTCCACCGTTTGGGGGGGTAAAAAAGAGGGTCTCACAGATACGCAGTATTTT
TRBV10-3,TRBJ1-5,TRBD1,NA,CAISGDRENQPQHF,TGTGCCATCAGTGGAGACAGGGAAAATCAGCCCCAGCATTTT
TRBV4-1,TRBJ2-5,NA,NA,CASSQGLGGGKETQYF,TGCGCCAGCAGCCAAGGGTTGGGAGGGGGAAAAGAGACCCAGTACTTC
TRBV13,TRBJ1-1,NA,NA,CASSPRGAGAFF,TGTGCCAGCAGCCCCAGGGGTGCGGGAGCTTTCTTT
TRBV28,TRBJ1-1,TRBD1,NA,CASTKTGGTTEAFF,TGTGCCAGCACTAAGACAGGGGGGACAACTGAAGCTTTCTTT
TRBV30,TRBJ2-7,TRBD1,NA,CACTDRGLVYEQYF,TGTGCCTGTACAGACAGGGGGCTCGTGTACGAGCAGTACTTC
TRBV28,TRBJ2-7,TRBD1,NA,CASKLPGQGYEQYF,TGTGCCAGCAAACTGCCGGGACAGGGCTACGAGCAGTACTTC
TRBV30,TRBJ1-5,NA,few,CAWSLSDRRNQPQHF,TGTGCCTGGAGTCTATCCGACAGGCGCAATCAGCCCCAGCATTTT
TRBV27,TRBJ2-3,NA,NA,CASSYGSKNTQYF,TGTGCCAGCAGTTACGGGTCGAAAAATACGCAGTATTTT
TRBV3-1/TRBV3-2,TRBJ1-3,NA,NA,CASSQGDTIYF,TGTGCCAGCAGCCAGGGCGACACCATATATTTT
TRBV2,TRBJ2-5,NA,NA,CASSDSGLGETQYF,TGTGCCAGCAGTGACAGCGGCTTGGGGGAGACCCAGTACTTC
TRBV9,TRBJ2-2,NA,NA,CASSFNWNTGELFF,TGTGCCAGCAGCTTTAATTGGAACACCGGGGAGCTGTTTTTT
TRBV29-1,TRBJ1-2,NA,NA,CSVAVAGASGYTF,TGCAGCGTTGCGGTAGCGGGGGCCTCGGGCTACACCTTC
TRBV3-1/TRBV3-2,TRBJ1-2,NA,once,CASSQHGGGYTF,TGTGCCAGCAGCCAGCACGGCGGGGGCTACACCTTC
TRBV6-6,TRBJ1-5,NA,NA,CASSFTRDGNQPQHF,TGTGCCAGCAGTTTTACTCGGGATGGCAATCAGCCCCAGCATTTT
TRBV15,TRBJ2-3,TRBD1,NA,CATSTGDRGSTDTQYF,TGTGCCACCAGCACCGGAGACAGGGGTAGCACAGATACGCAGTATTTT
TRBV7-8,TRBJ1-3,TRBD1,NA,CASSARQGSSGNTIYF,TGTGCCAGCAGCGCCCGACAGGGATCTAGTGGAAACACCATATATTTT
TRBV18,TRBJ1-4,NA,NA,CASSSGRYEKLFF,TGTGCCAGCTCTTCAGGCCGGTATGAAAAACTGTTTTTT
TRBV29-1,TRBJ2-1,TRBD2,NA,CSVAGTSGGNEQFF,TGCAGCGTTGCCGGGACTAGCGGGGGAAATGAGCAGTTCTTC
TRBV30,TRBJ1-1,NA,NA,CAWIRKGGGEAFF,TGTGCCTGGATTCGAAAAGGGGGAGGGGAAGCTTTCTTT
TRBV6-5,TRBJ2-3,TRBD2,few,CASLGGAKTDTQYF,TGTGCCAGCCTCGGGGGGGCAAAAACAGATACGCAGTATTTT
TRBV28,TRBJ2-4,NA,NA,CASIPQGLGKNIQYF,TGTGCCAGCATCCCCCAGGGACTTGGCAAAAACATTCAGTACTTC
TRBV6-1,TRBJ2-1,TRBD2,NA,CASSEEGTRRGEQFF,TGTGCCAGCAGTGAAGAAGGGACTAGGAGGGGTGAGCAGTTCTTC
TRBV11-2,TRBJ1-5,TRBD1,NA,CASSRGGWGPQHF,TGTGCCAGCAGTCGAGGGGGCTGGGGGCCCCAGCATTTT
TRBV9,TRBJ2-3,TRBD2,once,CASSVGTSGWVSTDTQYF,TGTGCCAGCAGCGTAGGGACTAGCGGGTGGGTGAGCACAGATACGCAGTATTTT
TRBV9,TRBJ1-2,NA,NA,CASSVGGINYGYTF,TGTGCCAGCAGCGTAGGTGGCATAAACTATGGCTACACCTTC
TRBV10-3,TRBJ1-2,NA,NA,CAITPAVGYGYTF,TGTGCCATCACCCCGGCGGTAGGCTATGGCTACACCTTC
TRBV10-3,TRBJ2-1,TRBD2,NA,CAISALAGGDNEQFF,TGTGCCATCAGTGCACTAGCGGGGGGGGACAATGAGCAGTTCTTC
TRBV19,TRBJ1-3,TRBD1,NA,CASSIGTGAGNTIYF,TGTGCCAGTAGTATCGGGACAGGGGCTGGAAACACCATATATTTT
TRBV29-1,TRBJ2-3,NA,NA,CSVRQADTQYF,TGCAGCGTTCGGCAGGCAGATACGCAGTATTTT
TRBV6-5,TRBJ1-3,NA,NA,CASSFGQWGNTIYF,TGTGCCAGCAGTTTTGGACAGTGGGGAAACACCATATATTTT
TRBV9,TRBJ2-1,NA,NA,CASSVGSFYEQFF,TGTGCCAGCAGCGTAGGTAGTTTCTATGAGCAGTTCTTC
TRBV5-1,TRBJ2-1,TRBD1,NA,CASSLSAGTANEQFF,TGCGCCAGCAGCTTGAGTGCCGGGACAGCTAATGAGCAGTTCTTC
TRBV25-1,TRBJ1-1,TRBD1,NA,CASRVGQACTEAFF,TGTGCCAGCAGGGTAGGACAGGCCTGCACTGAAGCTTTCTTT
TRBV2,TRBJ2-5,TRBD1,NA,CASSEAAGGSETQYF,TGTGCCAGCAGTGAAGCGGCAGGGGGCTCGGAGACCCAGTACTTC
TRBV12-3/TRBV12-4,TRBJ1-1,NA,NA,CASTPGGSTEAFF,TGTGCCAGCACCCCCGGAGGGAGCACTGAAGCTTTCTTT
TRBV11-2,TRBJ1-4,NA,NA,CASSYGTGEKLFF,TGTGCCAGCAGCTATGGAACAGGGGAAAAACTGTTTTTT
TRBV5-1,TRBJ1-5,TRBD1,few,CASSLQGEVNQPQHF,TGCGCCAGCAGCCTACAGGGGGAAGTCAATCAGCCCCAGCATTTT
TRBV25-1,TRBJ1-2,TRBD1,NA,CASSEGTGYGYTF,TGTGCCAGCAGTGAAGGGACAGGCTATGGCTACACCTTC